This T cell receptor beta chain was recorded in a study of blood T cell repertoires in COVID-19. Study summary: Samples of COVID-19 (acute and convalescent) were obtained from the United States, Italy and Spain. PBMCs, B-cell-depleted T cells, or T cells were the source of the cDNA or gDNA that made up the material.

Per the original methods: The assay estimated nucleated cells by amplifying reference gene primers. Profiled with immunoSEQ multiplex PCR; TCRdb holds only in-frame clones, not every one. Clone size and the V and J calls come from that table; the DNA yielded D and trimming. The table has around 200,000 clones, around nine tenths seen once. This sequence originates from a man aged 55 to 70 who had recovered from COVID-19. Source material: peripheral blood.

The CDR3 region is CATSGQTYEQYF. The DNA of the CDR3 is TGTGCCACCAGTGGACAGACCTACGAGCAGTACTTC. V usage is TRBV15 and J usage is TRBJ2-7; a possible D gene is TRBD1 (6 bases). Germline V gene lookup returns CDR1 LNHNV and CDR2 YYDKDF (reference sequence). V shed 6 bases and J shed 2 bases, with 8 bases lying between them. CDR3 length: 12 amino acids.